The entry below gives a single TCR beta chain sequence along with its context. The source of the sample is a study of blood T cell repertoires in COVID-19. Background on the study: Some COVID-19 samples were acute and others convalescent; all came from the United States, Italy and Spain.

Data came from immunoSEQ multiplex PCR; TCRdb stores just in-frame clones and leaves some out. The data hold 180,000 or so clones, with 75% to 90% observed a single time. This CDR3 has 12 amino acids. Trimming removed 5 bases at V and 6 bases at J, with 7 bases between. V gene TRBV12-3 or TRBV12-4 combines with J gene TRBJ2-2, with D perhaps matching TRBD2 (5 bases). This TCR was recovered from a man between 40 and 49 years old who had recovered from COVID-19. Source material: PBMCs or T cells enriched from blood (not recorded which). CDR3: CASSRGAGELFF. The CDR3, as DNA: TGTGCCAGCAGTCGGGGAGCCGGGGAGCTGTTTTTT.